The rows below give T cell receptor beta chains drawn from one sample of a study of human T cells and chemical hapten exposure. TCRdb redid the calling of the RACE reads with MiXCR, one entry per CDR3 protein. The sample shows some 120,000 distinct CDR3 sequences, 12% of them seen only once. This material consisted of whole blood, taken in connection with sensitization to the hapten diphenylcyclopropenone (DPC). These receptors all come from a woman aged 45-59 years with alopecia areata. Some clones in this sample may be carry-over from other donors' samples. Both conserved end residues are part of each CDR3. D genes are given only for firm matches. Clone size is given for some rows only: seen once, a few or many times, or a class if the clone is expanded.

j_call clone_size d_call v_call cdr3_aa cdr3_nt
TRBJ2-7 many - TRBV28 CATYAPYEQYF TGTGCCACCTACGCCCCCTACGAGCAGTACTTC
TRBJ2-2 many - TRBV9 CASSSQLSAAGELFF TGTGCCAGCTCCTCTCAGCTCTCAGCGGCCGGGGAGCTGTTTTTT
TRBJ2-7 few - TRBV10-3 CAISESSNEQYF TGTGCCATCAGTGAGTCGAGCAACGAGCAGTACTTC
TRBJ1-1 - - TRBV10-3 CAIRGNGTRYTEAFF TGTGCCATCAGGGGGAACGGGACACGGTACACTGAAGCTTTCTTT
TRBJ2-1 few - TRBV12-3/TRBV12-4 CASSDTGTRYNEQFF TGTGCCAGCAGTGACACCGGGACACGCTACAATGAGCAGTTCTTC
TRBJ1-2 many - TRBV29-1 CSVRGEDNYGYTF TGCAGCGTTCGGGGTGAGGATAACTATGGCTACACCTTC
TRBJ2-6 few TRBD1 TRBV11-2 CASSLTGGSGANVLTF TGTGCCAGCAGCTTAACAGGGGGCTCTGGGGCCAACGTCCTGACTTTC
TRBJ2-4 few - TRBV10-3 CAIGSDPAGIQYF TGTGCCATCGGAAGCGACCCGGCAGGCATTCAGTACTTC
TRBJ2-2 few TRBD2 TRBV10-3 CAISPGLAGNTGELFF TGTGCCATCAGCCCGGGACTAGCGGGCAACACCGGGGAGCTGTTTTTT
TRBJ1-2 many - TRBV5-1 CASSLDGPNYGYTF TGCGCCAGCAGCTTGGACGGCCCTAACTATGGCTACACCTTC
TRBJ2-3 few TRBD2 TRBV7-2 CASSLASTSGGGTQYF TGTGCCAGCAGCCTCGCCTCGACTAGCGGGGGGGGTACGCAGTATTTT
TRBJ2-3 - - TRBV20-1 CSASGTGSTDTQYF TGCAGTGCGTCCGGGACGGGCTCCACAGATACGCAGTATTTT
TRBJ1-1 - - TRBV5-1 CASSLAPNTEAFF TGCGCCAGCAGCTTGGCACCGAACACTGAAGCTTTCTTT
TRBJ1-1 - - TRBV13 CASSPGGAEAFF TGTGCCAGCAGCCCGGGTGGGGCTGAAGCTTTCTTT
TRBJ2-3 - - TRBV9 CASSHLGSSTDTQYF TGTGCCAGCAGCCACCTAGGATCTAGCACAGATACGCAGTATTTT
TRBJ1-1 many TRBD1 TRBV29-1 CSVDSDRMNTEAFF TGCAGCGTTGACTCGGACAGGATGAACACTGAAGCTTTCTTT
TRBJ2-2 few - TRBV5-1 CASSQISGPNTGELFF TGCGCCAGCAGTCAAATTAGCGGTCCTAACACCGGGGAGCTGTTTTTT
TRBJ1-1 few TRBD1 TRBV10-3 CASTQGEGNTEAFF TGTGCCTCCACACAGGGGGAAGGGAACACTGAAGCTTTCTTT
TRBJ1-6 once TRBD1 TRBV28 CASIRGGTGIRNPPLHF TGTGCCAGCATCAGAGGAGGGACAGGGATTCGAAATCCACCCCTCCACTTT
TRBJ1-5 many - TRBV20-1 CSAREAGGNQPQHF TGCAGTGCTAGAGAGGCAGGGGGCAATCAGCCCCAGCATTTT
TRBJ2-2 - TRBD2 TRBV12-3/TRBV12-4 CASRQRERGELFF TGTGCCAGTCGTCAGCGGGAGCGGGGGGAGCTGTTTTTT
TRBJ2-1 few TRBD2 TRBV14 CASSRRLAGGYNEQFF TGTGCCAGCAGCCGCCGACTAGCGGGGGGGTACAATGAGCAGTTCTTC
TRBJ1-5 many - TRBV29-1 CSVDQGINQPQHF TGCAGCGTTGACCAGGGAATCAATCAGCCCCAGCATTTT